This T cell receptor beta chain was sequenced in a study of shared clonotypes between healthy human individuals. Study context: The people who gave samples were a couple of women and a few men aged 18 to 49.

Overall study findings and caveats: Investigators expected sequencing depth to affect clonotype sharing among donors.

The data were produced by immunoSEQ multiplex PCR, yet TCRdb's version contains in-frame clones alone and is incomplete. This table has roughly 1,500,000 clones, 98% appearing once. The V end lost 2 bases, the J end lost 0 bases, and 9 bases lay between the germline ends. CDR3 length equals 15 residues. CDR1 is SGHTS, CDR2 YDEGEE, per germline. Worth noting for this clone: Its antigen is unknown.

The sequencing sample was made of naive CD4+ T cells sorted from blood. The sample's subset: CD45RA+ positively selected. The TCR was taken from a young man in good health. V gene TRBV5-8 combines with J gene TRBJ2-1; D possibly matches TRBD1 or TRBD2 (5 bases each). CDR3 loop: CASSFGGSSYNEQFF. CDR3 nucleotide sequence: TGTGCCAGCAGCTTTGGGGGAAGCTCCTACAATGAGCAGTTCTTC.